This T cell receptor (beta chain) is drawn from a study of Ad26.COV2.S vaccination and SARS-CoV-2 variants. Background on the study: Sample donor was a member of the COV1001 Ad26.COV2.S trial arm. The vaccine Ad26.COV2.S was put into the muscle once, or twice with 56 days between. General study points: Among vaccine recipients, spike-specific TCR breadth exceeded that of placebo recipients. Total T cell responses were possibly underestimated by TCR breadth and depth analyses.

On this clone itself: Its antigen is unidentified.

Treatment here: 15 to 20 received Ad26.COV2.S at low or high dose, single or two shots; several received placebo; per-sample allocation not given. Sampling happened 63 days after the first vaccine or placebo injection. Trimming took off 4 bases at V and 8 bases at J, with 18 bases between the two ends. The germline gives CDR1 LNHDA, CDR2 SQIVND (reference sequence). The CDR3 covers 16 residues. Repertoires were generated with immunoSEQ multiplex PCR, while TCRdb's copy carries only in-frame clones and drops some. Altogether hundreds of thousands of clones are present, roughly 87% being singletons, with the ten largest covering roughly 2.5%.

This chain joins TRBV19 and TRBJ1-6; D uncertain. The sequence came from a person aged 18-60 years who received the Ad26.COV2.S COVID-19 vaccine or a placebo. Specimen: peripheral blood, collected in a trial of Ad26.COV2.S vaccine versus placebo. The CDR3 DNA reads as TGTGCCAGTAGTAACCCGGGCCTCCGGGTGGATTCACCCCTCCACTTT. This codes for CASSNPGLRVDSPLHF.